This note documents a single T cell receptor beta chain sequence. Its antigen is unknown. V was shortened by 5 bases and J by 8 bases, with 26 bases between the two germline ends. The length of the CDR3 is 17 residues. Germline V CDR1 and CDR2: MNHEY, SMNVEV (reference sequence). This entry comes from a study of cytomegalovirus exposure and HLA in healthy donors. Findings of the study overall: For TCR beta chains, V- and J-gene trimming was later linked to a missense DCLRE1C variant.

This PCR relied on a set of 60 Vbeta primers and 13 Jbeta primers. The protocol was immunoSEQ multiplex PCR, while the TCRdb copy is restricted to in-frame clones and leaves out a portion. The data contain some 90,000 clones, around 84% of them singletons. This clonotype was obtained from a woman aged 40 to 50 in good health and CMV-seronegative. V gene TRBV27 combines with J gene TRBJ2-3; D possibly corresponds to TRBD1 (6 bases). Sequencing was done on a sample of PBMCs. CDR3: CASSPLDSPGVLVTQYF. Written as DNA, the CDR3 is TGTGCCAGCAGTCCTCTGGACAGCCCAGGTGTACTCGTTACGCAGTATTTT.